This entry concerns a single TCR beta chain. The antigen remains undetermined. The V gene lost 0 bases and the J gene lost 3 bases, with 5 bases spanning the gap. The CDR3 extends over 14 amino acids. CDR1 and CDR2 from the germline V gene are SGHTA and FQGTGA. The data originate from a study of blood T cells in healthy people across ages. Study at large: Capture by template switching was about one barcoded beta molecule per two T cells.

Study-level points and caveats: Significant beta diversity loss was already apparent by age 40, declining roughly linearly.

Alongside a J-beta primer mix, a sample-barcoded 5' primer served in a second PCR lasting about 7 to 11 cycles. TCRdb reanalysed the 5' RACE reads using MiXCR and keeps one entry per CDR3 protein. Of about 1.7 million distinct CDR3 sequences detected, approximately 30% appear once; the ten largest clones hold 7% to 9%. This receptor was taken from a woman aged 25 to 39 in good health. The rearrangement uses TRBV7-3 and TRBJ2-2; D gene uncertain. Source material: blood. The CDR3 sequence is CASSLTLDTGELFF. The CDR3 nucleotides are TGTGCCAGCAGCTTAACGTTGGACACCGGGGAGCTGTTTTTT.